The clone carrying this T cell receptor (beta chain) was seen many times. Its antigen is unidentified. The source of the sample is a study of human T cells and chemical hapten exposure. Across the study: Variability of per-sample TCR yields stemmed mainly from small differences in pooled library volume.

The study's findings and limits: Expanded TCRs made up significantly more big CDR3 similarity clusters than controls did. There was a positive correlation between PT1 expanded TCR counts and patch test score.

Germline assignment: CDR1 MNHNS and CDR2 SASEGT. Germline trimming cut 5 bases from V and 8 bases from J; bases unmatched to any gene: 4. This CDR3 has 14 residues. TCRdb analysed the RACE reads with MiXCR anew, one entry per CDR3 protein. The sample has 300,000 to 450,000 distinct CDR3 sequences; 4.5% to 5.5% are singletons. Specified time point: pre-sensitization, week 0. Treatment given: therapeutic diphenylcyclopropenone sensitization with weekly scalp DPC. Blood was collected ahead of every patch test applied. This receptor was identified in a woman aged 18-30 years with alopecia areata. Some clones in this sample may be carry-over from other donors' samples. The V and J genes are TRBV6-1 and TRBJ2-1, with TRBD1 matching 12 bases. The specimen comprised whole blood, sampled in connection with sensitization to the hapten diphenylcyclopropenone (DPC). The CDR3 here is CASSTGQGAHEQFF. The DNA for the CDR3 is TGTGCCAGCAGTACGGGACAGGGGGCACATGAGCAGTTCTTC.